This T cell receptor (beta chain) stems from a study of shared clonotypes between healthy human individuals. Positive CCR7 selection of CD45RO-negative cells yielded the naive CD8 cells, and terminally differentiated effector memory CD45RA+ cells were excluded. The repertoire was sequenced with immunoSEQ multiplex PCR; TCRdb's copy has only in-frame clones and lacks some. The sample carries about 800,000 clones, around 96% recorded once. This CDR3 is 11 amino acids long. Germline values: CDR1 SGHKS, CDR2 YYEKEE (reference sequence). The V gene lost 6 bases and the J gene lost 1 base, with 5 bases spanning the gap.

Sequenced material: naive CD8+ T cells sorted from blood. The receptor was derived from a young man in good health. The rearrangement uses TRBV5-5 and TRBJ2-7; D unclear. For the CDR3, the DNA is TGTGCCAGCATCTCTTCCTACGAGCAGTACTTC. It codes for CASISSYEQYF.